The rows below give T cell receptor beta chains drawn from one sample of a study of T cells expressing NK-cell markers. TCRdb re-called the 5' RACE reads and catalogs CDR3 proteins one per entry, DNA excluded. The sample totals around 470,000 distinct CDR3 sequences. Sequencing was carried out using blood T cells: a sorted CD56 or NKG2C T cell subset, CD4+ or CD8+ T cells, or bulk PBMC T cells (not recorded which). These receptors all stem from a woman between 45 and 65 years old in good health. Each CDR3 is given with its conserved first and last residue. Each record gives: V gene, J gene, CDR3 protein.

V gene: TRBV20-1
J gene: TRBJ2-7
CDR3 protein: CSARRSGESSYEQYF

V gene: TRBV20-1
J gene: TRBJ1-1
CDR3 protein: CSARDRRRGRTEAFF

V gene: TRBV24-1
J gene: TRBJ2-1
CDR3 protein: CATSGPGPYNEQFF

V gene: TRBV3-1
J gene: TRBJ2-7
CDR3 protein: CASSRGESYEQYF

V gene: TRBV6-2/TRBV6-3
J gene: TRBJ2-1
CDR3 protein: CASRPAGESSYNEQFF

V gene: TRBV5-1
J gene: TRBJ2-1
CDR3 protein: CASSQRTSGRVNEQFF

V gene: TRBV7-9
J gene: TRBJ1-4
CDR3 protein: CASSEDSEKLFF

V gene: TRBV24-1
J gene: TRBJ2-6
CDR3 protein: CATSDPNGFWANVLTF

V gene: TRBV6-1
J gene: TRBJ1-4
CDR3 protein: CASSLRRAAEKLFF

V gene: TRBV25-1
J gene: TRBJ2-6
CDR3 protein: CASSEQSSSGANVLTF

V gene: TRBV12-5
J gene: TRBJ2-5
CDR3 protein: CASGGREETQYF

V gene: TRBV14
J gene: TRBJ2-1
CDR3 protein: CASSQNTGRGEQFF

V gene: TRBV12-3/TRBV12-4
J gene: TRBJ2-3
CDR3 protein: CASTDTYTQYF

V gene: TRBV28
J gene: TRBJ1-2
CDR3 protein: CASSFRNYGYTF

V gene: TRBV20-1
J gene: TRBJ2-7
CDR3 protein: CSARLSGSGNEQYF

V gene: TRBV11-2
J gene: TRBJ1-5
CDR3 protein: CASSLDRVYQPQHF

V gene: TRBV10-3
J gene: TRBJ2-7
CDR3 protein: CAISPGSGPQVGEQYF

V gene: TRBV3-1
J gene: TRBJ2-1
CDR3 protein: CASRSILADYNEQFF

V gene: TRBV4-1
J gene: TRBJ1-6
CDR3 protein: CASSQSGSRNSPLHF

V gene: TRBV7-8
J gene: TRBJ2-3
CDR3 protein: CASSGPGRPDTQYF

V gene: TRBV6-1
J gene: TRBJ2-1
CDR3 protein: CASRPMAGVNEQFF

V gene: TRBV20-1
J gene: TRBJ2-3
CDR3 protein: CSARDSGLVADTQYF

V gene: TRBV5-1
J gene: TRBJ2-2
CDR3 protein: CASSSKPLAGGRANTGELFF

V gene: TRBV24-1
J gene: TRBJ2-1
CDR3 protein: CATSDRTGSYNEQFF

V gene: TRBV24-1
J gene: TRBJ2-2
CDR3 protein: CATSLTGNTGELFF

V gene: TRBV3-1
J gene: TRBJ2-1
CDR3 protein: CASSQGLGQFF

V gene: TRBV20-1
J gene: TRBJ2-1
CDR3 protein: CSAGTYGGPRGSYNEQFF

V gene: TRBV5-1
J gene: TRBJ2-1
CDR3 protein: CASSLSGADNEQFF

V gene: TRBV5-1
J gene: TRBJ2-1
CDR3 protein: CASSLNPRLAGDNEQFF

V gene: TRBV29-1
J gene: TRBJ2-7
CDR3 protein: CSVEDRGRYEQYF

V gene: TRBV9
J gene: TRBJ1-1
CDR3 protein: CASSGGTGRDRVGAFF

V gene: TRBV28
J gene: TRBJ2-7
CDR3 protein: CASSLQTSGRLSEQYF

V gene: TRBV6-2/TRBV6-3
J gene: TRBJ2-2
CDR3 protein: CASRHMGEYTGELFF

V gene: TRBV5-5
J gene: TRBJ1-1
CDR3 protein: CASTAQGLVTTEAFF

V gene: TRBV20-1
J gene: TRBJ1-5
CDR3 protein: CSARPPGVSNQPQHF

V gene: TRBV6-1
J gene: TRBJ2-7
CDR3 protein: CASSESAGGPYEQYF

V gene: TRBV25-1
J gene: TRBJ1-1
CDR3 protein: CASSGTGYTEAFF

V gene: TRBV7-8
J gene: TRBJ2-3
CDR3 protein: CASSIGIDTQYF

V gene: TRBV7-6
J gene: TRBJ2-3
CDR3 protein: CASSPPRPGTSTDTQYF

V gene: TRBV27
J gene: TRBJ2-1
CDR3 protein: CASSFLTGIYNEQFF

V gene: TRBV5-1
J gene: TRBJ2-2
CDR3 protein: CASSTRQGYTGELFF

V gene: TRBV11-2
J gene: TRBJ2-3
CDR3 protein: CASSLLLGGITDTQYF

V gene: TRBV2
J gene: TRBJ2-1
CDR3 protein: CASRGSGLAFNEQFF

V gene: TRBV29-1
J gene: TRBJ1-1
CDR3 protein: CSVTRDNKQSTEAFF

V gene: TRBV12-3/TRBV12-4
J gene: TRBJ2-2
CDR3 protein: CASRNRVLTSGELFF

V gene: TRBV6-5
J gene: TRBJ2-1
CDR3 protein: CASSLGTPNKDEQFF

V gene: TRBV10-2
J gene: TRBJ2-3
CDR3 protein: CASSGDWSTDTQYF

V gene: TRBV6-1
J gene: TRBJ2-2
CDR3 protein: CASSEAGSGSNTGELFF

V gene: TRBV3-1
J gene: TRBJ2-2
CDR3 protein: CASSPRLAFTGELFF

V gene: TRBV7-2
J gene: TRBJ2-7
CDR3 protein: CASSSGPGRGPYEQYF

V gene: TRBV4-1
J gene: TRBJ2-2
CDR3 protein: CASSQTGLAGGLNTGELFF

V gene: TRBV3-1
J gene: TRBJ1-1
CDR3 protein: CASSKTGRGNTEAFF

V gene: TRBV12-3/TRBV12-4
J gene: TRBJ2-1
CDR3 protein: CASSLSLFGTSGHYNEQFF

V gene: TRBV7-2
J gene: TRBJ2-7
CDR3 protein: CASSSGPYSYEQYF

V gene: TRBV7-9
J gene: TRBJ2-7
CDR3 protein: CASSLSAGGGYEQYF

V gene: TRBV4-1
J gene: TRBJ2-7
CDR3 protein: CASSQVGLMTGSSYEQYF

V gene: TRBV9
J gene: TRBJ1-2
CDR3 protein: CASSVLDTFNYGYTF

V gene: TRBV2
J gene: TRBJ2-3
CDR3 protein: CASIRTRTDTQYF

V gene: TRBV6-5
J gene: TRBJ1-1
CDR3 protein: CASSYLSSAGNTEAFF